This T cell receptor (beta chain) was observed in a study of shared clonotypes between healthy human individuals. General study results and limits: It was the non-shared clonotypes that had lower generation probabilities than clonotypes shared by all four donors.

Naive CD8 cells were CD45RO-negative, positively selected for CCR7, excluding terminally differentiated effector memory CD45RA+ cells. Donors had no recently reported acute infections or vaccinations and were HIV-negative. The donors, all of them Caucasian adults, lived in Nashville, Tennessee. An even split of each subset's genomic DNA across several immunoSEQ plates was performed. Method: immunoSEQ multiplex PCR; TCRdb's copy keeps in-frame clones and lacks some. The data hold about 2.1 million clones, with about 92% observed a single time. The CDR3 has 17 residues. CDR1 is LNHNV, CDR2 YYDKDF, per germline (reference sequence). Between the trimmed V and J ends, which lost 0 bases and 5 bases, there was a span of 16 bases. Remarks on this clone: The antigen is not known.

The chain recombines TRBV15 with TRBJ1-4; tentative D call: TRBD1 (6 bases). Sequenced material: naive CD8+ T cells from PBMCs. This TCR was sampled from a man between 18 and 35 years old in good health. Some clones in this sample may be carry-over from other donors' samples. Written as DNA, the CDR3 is TGTGCCACCAGCAGAGAAGGACAGACCCTCGCCAATGAAAAACTGTTTTTT. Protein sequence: CATSREGQTLANEKLFF.